This record concerns one TCR beta chain sequence. This sample is part of a study of blood T cell repertoires in COVID-19. Overall study: The United States, Italy and Spain provided the acute and convalescent COVID-19 samples. T cells, B-cell-depleted T cells, or PBMCs supplied cDNA or gDNA.

Clones were sequenced by immunoSEQ multiplex PCR, and TCRdb holds only the in-frame ones, with some missing. The sample consists of over 30,000 clones, approximately 82% of them appearing once. The CDR3 consists of 15 residues. Germline V gene data show CDR1 as KGHSH and CDR2 as LQKENI. Trimming took 10 bases from V and 0 from J; bases not matched to a gene: 9. Sample: peripheral blood. This clonotype was obtained from a man aged 80 or over with active or convalescent COVID-19. The chain carries TRBV18 and TRBJ1-3; 7 nucleotides agree with TRBD1. The CDR3 bases are TGTGCCACCGCGAGGGGGCCCCACTCTGGAAACACCATATATTTT. Residues: CATARGPHSGNTIYF.